Below, 10 T cell receptor beta chains from the same sample are listed, as sequenced in a study of OX40 agonist ivuxolimab in advanced cancers. Profiling relied on immunoSEQ multiplex PCR, and the TCRdb table lists in-frame clones only, not all of them. The sample holds over 45,000 clones, 84% seen once. The input for sequencing was CD4+ or CD8+ T cells sorted from blood, taken in a trial of the OX40 agonist ivuxolimab. These receptors were obtained from an adult with an advanced solid tumor such as melanoma, head and neck, liver or kidney cancer.

V is TRBV28 and J is TRBJ1-5, with a possible D match to TRBD1 (6 bases). Germline CDR1 is MDHEN and CDR2 is SYDVKM. CDR3 size: 13 residues. Trimming pared 4 bases from V and 2 bases from J, leaving 6 bases between. Here the CDR3 reads CASSSGGNQPQHF. The CDR3 nucleotides read TGTGCCAGCAGTTCAGGGGGCAATCAGCCCCAGCATTTT.

The V and J genes are TRBV5-1 and TRBJ2-2; TRBD1 is a possible D gene (6 bases). Germline CDR1 is SGHRS and CDR2 is YFSETQ. This CDR3 region has 16 residues. V lost 4 bases and J lost 0, with 13 bases in between. Written as DNA, the CDR3 is TGCGCCAGCAGCCTCACAGGGTTCGCGAACACCGGGGAGCTGTTTTTT. This codes for CASSLTGFANTGELFF. Full variable domain (rest looked up from reference TRBV5-1 and TRBJ2-2): KAGVTQTPRYLIKTRGQQVTLSCSPISGHRSVSWYQQTPGQGLQFLFEYFSETQRNKGNFPGRFSGRQFSNSRSEMNVSTLELGDSALYLCASSLTGFANTGELFFGEGSRLTVL.

This sequence joins TRBV7-8 and TRBJ1-5, with D hard to call. This CDR3 has 14 amino acids. V lost 1 base, J lost 6 bases, and 10 bases lay in between. Germline CDR1 reads SGHVS; CDR2 reads FQNEAQ. The CDR3 coding sequence is TGTGCCAGCAGCTTAGAACAAGGTAGTCAGCCCCAGCATTTT. Its protein is CASSLEQGSQPQHF.

This clone was recorded once. V gene TRBV5-1 combines with J gene TRBJ2-2; 7 positions match TRBD1. V was pared by 6 bases and J by 1 base, with 6 bases of the junction left unmatched. CDR1 SGHRS and CDR2 YFSETQ come from the germline V gene. This CDR3 comprises 15 residues. CDR3 sequence: CASKMGTENTGELFF. Here the CDR3 DNA reads TGCGCCAGCAAAATGGGGACAGAGAACACCGGGGAGCTGTTTTTT.

The gene calls are TRBV27 and TRBJ2-7; TRBD1 or TRBD2 may be the D gene (6 bases each). The V and J ends lost 8 bases and 7 bases respectively, with 15 bases between them. Germline-derived CDR1 and CDR2 are MNHEY and SMNVEV (reference sequence). The CDR3 consists of 12 residues. The CDR3 sequence: CASSPGAGEQYF. The CDR3 DNA follows: TGTGCCAGCTCACCGGGGGCAGGGGAGCAGTACTTC.

This chain connects TRBV28 to TRBJ1-2; D is perhaps TRBD1 (6 bases). This CDR3 region has 16 residues. Trimming stripped 3 bases from V and 4 bases from J, with 18 bases between. The V gene's germline CDR1 is MDHEN and CDR2 SYDVKM. CDR3 DNA sequence: TGTGCCAGCAGTTTTAACCGGGGGGGCCAGGGCTATGGCTACACCTTC. This codes for CASSFNRGGQGYGYTF.

This chain links TRBV5-1 with TRBJ1-3; no definite D call. The germline V gene has CDR1 SGHRS and CDR2 YFSETQ. CDR3 size: 16 residues. The V end was cut by 0 bases, the J end by 2 bases, with 12 bases between. The CDR3 DNA reads as TGCGCCAGCAGCTTGGGCCTTATGGGAGCTGGAAACACCATATATTTT. Translated: CASSLGLMGAGNTIYF. Based on the CDR3 plus reference TRBV5-1 and TRBJ1-3, the full variable domain is KAGVTQTPRYLIKTRGQQVTLSCSPISGHRSVSWYQQTPGQGLQFLFEYFSETQRNKGNFPGRFSGRQFSNSRSEMNVSTLELGDSALYLCASSLGLMGAGNTIYFGEGSWLTVV.

The V and J genes are TRBV6-6 and TRBJ2-2, with 7 bases matching TRBD1. Trimming took 6 bases from V and 1 from J; bases not matched to a gene: 2. CDR1 is MNHNY, CDR2 SVGAGI, per germline (reference sequence). This CDR3 has 14 residues. This CDR3 is CASRRDRNTGELFF. As DNA, the CDR3 is TGTGCCAGCAGAAGGGACAGGAACACCGGGGAGCTGTTTTTT.

This clone has a single count. The V call is TRBV2, the J call TRBJ2-1, with 9 positions matching TRBD2. Per the germline V gene, CDR1 is SNHLY and CDR2 is FYNNEI. The CDR3 contains 15 residues. Trimming took 6 bases from V and 7 from J; bases not matched to a gene: 10. This CDR3 reads CASSPRSGRMNEQFF. Written as DNA, the CDR3 is TGTGCCAGCAGCCCCCGGAGCGGGAGGATGAATGAGCAGTTCTTC.

J is TRBJ1-2 and V is TRBV6-1, with 7 bases matching TRBD1. The CDR3 is 11 residues long. Germline values: CDR1 MNHNS, CDR2 SASEGT. The trim removed 5 bases at V and 10 bases at J, leaving 4 bases unmatched. CDR3 residues: CASSLGQIYTF. CDR3 in DNA: TGTGCCAGCAGTTTGGGACAGATCTACACCTTC.